This TCR beta chain derives from a study of cytotoxic CD8 clonotypes in ibrutinib-treated CLL. Trimming left V 0 bases short and J 0 bases short, with 15 bases between. The CDR3 covers 17 residues. Germline lookup yields CDR1 SGHRS and CDR2 YFSETQ. Assay: immunoSEQ multiplex PCR; the TCRdb copy retains only in-frame clones and omits some. The sample has some 80,000 clones, roughly 77% seen once. Sequencing used PBMCs, obtained after 12 months of ibrutinib treatment. The TCR was taken from a human donor with chronic lymphocytic leukemia. This chain uses TRBV5-1 with TRBJ1-1; TRBD1 is a possible D gene (5 bases). This CDR3 is CASSLAGPGRMNTEAFF. CDR3 in DNA: TGCGCCAGCAGCTTGGCGGGTCCGGGACGTATGAACACTGAAGCTTTCTTT.